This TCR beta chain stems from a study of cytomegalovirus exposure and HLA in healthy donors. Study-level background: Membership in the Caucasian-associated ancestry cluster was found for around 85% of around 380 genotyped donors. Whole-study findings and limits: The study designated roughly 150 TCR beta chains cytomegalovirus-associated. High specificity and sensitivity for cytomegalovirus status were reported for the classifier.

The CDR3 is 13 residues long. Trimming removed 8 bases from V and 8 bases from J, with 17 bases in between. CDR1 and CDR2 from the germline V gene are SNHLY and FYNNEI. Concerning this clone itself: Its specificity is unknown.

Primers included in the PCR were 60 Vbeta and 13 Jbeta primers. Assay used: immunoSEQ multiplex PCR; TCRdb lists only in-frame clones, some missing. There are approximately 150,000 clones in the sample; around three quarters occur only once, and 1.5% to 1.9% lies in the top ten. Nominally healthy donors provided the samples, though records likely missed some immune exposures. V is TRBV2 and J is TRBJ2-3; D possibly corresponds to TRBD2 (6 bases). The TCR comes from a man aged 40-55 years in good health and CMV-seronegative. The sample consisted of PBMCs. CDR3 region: CASLRRAQTTQYF. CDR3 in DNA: TGTGCCAGCTTGCGGAGGGCACAGACTACGCAGTATTTT.